The TCR beta chain under discussion was sequenced for a study of blood T cell repertoires in COVID-19. Background on the study: The analysed material was cDNA or gDNA that came from T cells, B-cell-depleted T cells, or PBMCs.

Generated by immunoSEQ multiplex PCR, the TCRdb table keeps only in-frame clones and is missing some. Here the sample spans 150,000 to 200,000 clones, more than 75% being singletons. Enrollees, roughly 18 to 90 years old, lived in about two dozen US areas. Self-reported history from a screening survey and questionnaire set each donor's cohort. This TCR came from a woman between 45 and 65 years old who had recovered from COVID-19. The sequenced sample consisted of PBMCs or T cells enriched from blood (not recorded which).

The CDR3: CASSITGGSTDTQYF. The CDR3 nucleotides are TGTGCCAGTAGTATAACCGGGGGGTCCACAGATACGCAGTATTTT. The chain joins TRBV19 to TRBJ2-3; 7 nucleotides agree with TRBD2. Germline assignment: CDR1 LNHDA and CDR2 SQIVND (reference sequence). V lost 2 bases and J lost 2; bases outside the gene matches: 4. The CDR3 sequence is 15 residues long.